These 13 T cell receptor beta chains were all obtained from the same sample, sequenced in a study of cytomegalovirus exposure and HLA in healthy donors. PCR was performed using 60 Vbeta and 13 Jbeta primers. Profiled with immunoSEQ multiplex PCR; TCRdb holds only in-frame clones, not every one. The data show just over 150,000 clones, roughly 85% seen once. Material: PBMCs. These receptors originate from a woman aged 18-30 years in good health and CMV-seronegative.

V and J are TRBV7-9 and TRBJ2-5; 13 bases agree with TRBD2. Matching the DNA end better, TRBJ2-7 makes the J call doubtful. CDR1 is SEHNR and CDR2 is FQNEAQ in the germline V gene (reference sequence). The length of the CDR3 is 17 residues. Here the CDR3 DNA reads TGTGCCAGCAGCTTAGGAGGACTAGCGGGAGTTTCAGGCGAGCAGTACTTC. Translating it yields CASSLGGLAGVSGEQYF.

In the case of this clone: At one boundary the junction diverges from the germline segment, which might be a read error. V gene TRBV7-9 combines with J gene TRBJ2-7, with no clear D. The CDR3 spans 11 residues. The germline gives CDR1 SEHNR, CDR2 FQNEAQ (reference sequence). The CDR3 bases are TGTTCCAGCAGCCTAAGAGACGAGCAGTACTTC. Translated: CSSSLRDEQYF.

On this clone itself: At one of its ends the junction is not consistent with the germline gene, which may arise from a read error. The chain links TRBV7-9 to TRBJ1-5, with 8 bases fitting TRBD1. Germline V CDR1 and CDR2: SEHNR, FQNEAQ (reference sequence). The CDR3 is made up of 13 amino acids. CDR3 sequence reads: CSSQDRVGQPQHF. The CDR3 bases are TGTTCCAGCCAGGACAGGGTAGGCCAGCCCCAGCATTTT.

V is TRBV5-4 and J is TRBJ2-2; D is uncertain. The CDR3 consists of 15 residues. CDR1 is SGHNT, CDR2 YYREEE, per germline (reference sequence). V was clipped by 0 bases and J by 4 bases, with 10 bases between them. The CDR3 spells CASSLGQVITGELFF. CDR3 nucleotides: TGTGCCAGCAGCTTGGGGCAGGTTATCACCGGGGAGCTGTTTTTT. Drawing the rest from reference TRBV5-4 and TRBJ2-2, the complete variable domain is ETGVTQSPTHLIKTRGQQVTLRCSSQSGHNTVSWYQQALGQGPQFIFQYYREEENGRGNFPPRFSGLQFPNYSSELNVNALELDDSALYLCASSLGQVITGELFFGEGSRLTVL.

This chain links TRBV18 with TRBJ2-1; D is possibly TRBD2 (5 bases). With 4 bases removed from V and 8 bases from J, the gap between germline ends came to 12 bases. The CDR3 has 13 amino acids. Per germline, CDR1 KGHSH and CDR2 LQKENI. The CDR3 coding sequence is TGTGCCAGCTCACTTGGGTCGGGGTATGAGCAGTTCTTC. Its protein is CASSLGSGYEQFF.

V gene TRBV27 combines with J gene TRBJ1-3; D is possibly TRBD1 (5 bases). CDR3 length: 15 residues. Germline values: CDR1 MNHEY, CDR2 SMNVEV (reference sequence). V lost 5 bases and J 7 bases, leaving 18 bases between the germline ends. The CDR3 is CASSLRDLPGNTIYF. Here the CDR3 DNA reads TGTGCCAGCAGTCTTCGGGACTTGCCGGGCAACACCATATATTTT.

The chain combines TRBV7-9 with TRBJ2-1, with TRBD2 identical over 12 bases. V shed 2 bases and J 7 bases; nucleotides not matched to a gene: 3. Germline CDR1 SEHNR, CDR2 FQNEAQ (reference sequence). There are 15 residues in the CDR3. In nucleotides, the CDR3 is TGTGCCAGCAGCTTATTAACTAGCGGGGGGAATGAGCAGTTCTTC. Its protein is CASSLLTSGGNEQFF.

This sequence joins TRBV4-1 and TRBJ2-3; 11 bases are shared with TRBD2. The CDR3 is made up of 16 amino acids. J was trimmed by 2 bases and V by 1 base; bases with no gene match: 2. Germline values: CDR1 MGHRA, CDR2 YSYEKL. Here the CDR3 reads CASSQGLAGSTDTQYF. CDR3 sequence (DNA): TGCGCCAGCAGCCAAGGACTAGCGGGGTCCACAGATACGCAGTATTTT.

This chain joins TRBV7-9 and TRBJ1-3; no definite D call. The CDR3 is 14 amino acids. Germline V gene sequence: CDR1 SEHNR, CDR2 FQNEAQ (reference sequence). The germline V and J ends were trimmed by 3 bases and 0 bases, with 6 bases remaining between them. The CDR3 DNA follows: TGTGCCAGCAGCTTTAGCCGCTCTGGAAACACCATATATTTT. Translating it yields CASSFSRSGNTIYF.

V gene TRBV10-3 combines with J gene TRBJ2-3, with no clear D. This CDR3 has 13 residues. From germline, CDR1 is ENHRY and CDR2 SYGVKD. Trimming removed 3 bases from V and 1 base from J, with 5 bases in between. The CDR3 spells CAISDGGTDTQYF. Here the CDR3 DNA reads TGTGCCATCAGTGATGGAGGCACAGATACGCAGTATTTT.

V usage is TRBV13 and J usage is TRBJ1-3, with D perhaps matching TRBD1 (5 bases). The CDR3 consists of 16 residues. Trimming took off 5 bases at V and 2 bases at J, with 16 bases between the two ends. Germline CDR1 is PRHDT and CDR2 is FYEKMQ (reference sequence). The CDR3, as DNA: TGTGCCAGCAGCCCCAAGGGGTTCCTGACTGGAAACACCATATATTTT. Its translation: CASSPKGFLTGNTIYF.

The chain combines TRBV18 with TRBJ2-2, with 8 bases fitting TRBD1. The CDR3 totals 15 residues. Trimming at V came to 6 bases and at J to 4 bases, leaving 7 bases not matched to a gene. Germline V gene data show CDR1 as KGHSH and CDR2 as LQKENI. The CDR3, as DNA: TGTGCCAGCTCCCCAGGGACAGGCGTCACCGGGGAGCTGTTTTTT. Translating gives CASSPGTGVTGELFF.

This clone has a single count. The chain uses TRBV6-5 and TRBJ1-2; D remains unclear. V lost 6 bases to trimming and J lost 2 bases, with 10 bases between them. The CDR3 length is 13 residues. Germline CDR1 is MNHEY and CDR2 is SVGAGI. The CDR3 DNA follows: TGTGCCAGCAGCCGACGGGTGAACTATGGCTACACCTTC. Its translation is CASSRRVNYGYTF.